This TCR beta chain appears in the sequencing data of a study of low-dose radiotherapy and immunotherapy resistance in tumors. V was clipped by 4 bases and J by 4 bases; unmatched bases: 1. Looked up from germline, CDR1 is LGHDT and CDR2 is YNNKEL (reference sequence). CDR3 length equals 13 residues. Alpha- and beta-chain coverage of first-strand cDNA came from TRAV- and TRBV-specific primers. Using a constant-region primer together with a V-primer adapter, TCRs were subjected to roughly 20 PCR cycles of amplification. In vitro transcription amplified the mRNA that had been isolated. MiXCR, run by TCRdb on the reads, gives a single entry per CDR3 protein. The sample comprises 7,500 to 10,000 distinct CDR3 sequences, around 74% of which are singletons, and roughly 1.5% rests with the top ten.

The origin of this receptor is a human donor with advanced metastatic prostate, ovarian, gallbladder or colorectal cancer (not recorded which). This table probably holds off-target reads from a library built for another chain. The rearrangement joins TRBV3-1 to TRBJ2-1, with 7 bases fitting TRBD2. CDR3 loop: CASSPGLYNEQFF. For the CDR3, the DNA is TGTGCCAGCAGCCCGGGACTATACAATGAGCAGTTCTTC.